The TCR beta chain described here comes from a study of blood T cell repertoires in COVID-19. This CDR3 contains 17 residues. Per the germline V gene, CDR1 is SGHRS and CDR2 is YFSETQ. V lost 6 bases to trimming and J lost 5 bases; unmatched junction nucleotides: 8. TCRdb keeps only in-frame clones here, not all; method: immunoSEQ multiplex PCR. The sample records approximately 150,000 clones, around 85% being singletons. The clonotype comes from a woman aged 40 to 50 with acute COVID-19. Sequenced sample: PBMCs or T cells enriched from blood (not recorded which). This chain joins TRBV5-1 and TRBJ2-1; 16 positions agree with TRBD2. The CDR3 loop is CASNFGGLAGGHNEQFF. CDR3 in DNA: TGCGCCAGCAACTTTGGGGGACTAGCGGGAGGGCACAATGAGCAGTTCTTC.